This paragraph reports one T cell receptor beta chain. What it recognizes is unknown. The PCR used 60 Vbeta and 13 Jbeta primers. Profiled with immunoSEQ multiplex PCR; TCRdb holds only in-frame clones, not every one. The table has roughly 140,000 clones, over 75% seen once. The V gene's germline CDR1 is LGHNT and CDR2 FRNRAP. The CDR3 runs to 17 residues. After removal of 1 base from V and 3 bases from J, the junction contained 5 bases not matched to a gene. These data belong to a study of cytomegalovirus exposure and HLA in healthy donors. Study conclusions and caveats: Immune exposure was documented only through CMV serostatus. HLA alleles showed associations with fewer than 20,000 TCR beta sequences in a later analysis, at a 0.05 false discovery rate. An observed cluster of highly shared sequence variants was recorded as a likely sequencing artifact. Further analysis was carried out later, and it showed several of the most significant clusters appearing linked to common viral pathogens.

This receptor was obtained from a male donor in good health and CMV-seronegative. Sequenced material: PBMCs. V usage is TRBV12-5 and J usage is TRBJ2-3; 12 positions match TRBD2. CDR3 region: CASGLGLAGDWTDTQYF. Here the CDR3 DNA reads TGTGCTAGTGGTTTGGGACTAGCGGGAGACTGGACAGATACGCAGTATTTT.